The 29 T cell receptor beta chains reported below all come from one sample, sequenced in a study of shared T cell receptors in the human thymus. Sequencing used immunoSEQ multiplex PCR; TCRdb keeps in-frame clones, though not all of them. This table holds approximately 730,000 clones, 80% to 90% found once. These sequences were also reported in another study, on human thymus T cells.

Sequencing used thymocytes. The receptors come from a girl under three years old with a congenital heart defect.

The chain combines TRBV19 with TRBJ2-5; D is possibly TRBD1 (6 bases). CDR3 size: 16 residues. Germline V gene sequence: CDR1 LNHDA, CDR2 SQIVND (reference sequence). Trimming shortened V by 0 bases and J by 4 bases, and 15 bases separated the two germline ends. The CDR3 nucleotides are TGTGCCAGTAGTATAGAGGGACAAACAGCCCGAGAGACCCAGTACTTC. Protein product: CASSIEGQTARETQYF.

The chain combines TRBV5-4 with TRBJ1-1; TRBD1 might be the D (5 bases). Trimming took off 1 base at V and 2 bases at J, with 15 bases between the two ends. Germline V gene data show CDR1 as SGHNT and CDR2 as YYREEE (reference sequence). This CDR3 is built from 16 residues. The CDR3 DNA is TGTGCCAGCAGCTTGAGGGGAGGGACTCAAAACACTGAAGCTTTCTTT. Protein sequence: CASSLRGGTQNTEAFF.

This clone was recorded once. The CDR3 bases are TGTGCCAGCTCACCACGAGGTTGGAGGGGACGAATTTCACCCCTCCACTTT. The encoded protein is CASSPRGWRGRISPLHF. V and J are TRBV18 and TRBJ1-6; weak D call: TRBD1 (5 bases). V was shortened by 1 base and J by 9 bases, with 19 bases between the two germline ends. The germline CDR1 and CDR2 sequences are KGHSH and LQKENI. This CDR3 is 17 amino acids long.

The genes are TRBV6-5 and TRBJ2-7; 7 bases line up with TRBD1. Losses at the gene ends were 5 bases for V and 3 bases for J; bases not matched to a gene: 7. In germline, CDR1 is MNHEY, CDR2 SVGAGI. This CDR3 has 14 residues. This chain's CDR3 is CASSLRQGIYEQYF. CDR3 in DNA: TGTGCCAGCAGTCTCCGACAGGGCATCTACGAGCAGTACTTC.

The chain links TRBV6-5 to TRBJ1-2, with D tentatively TRBD1 (5 bases). Germline lookup yields CDR1 MNHEY and CDR2 SVGAGI. The germline V and J ends were trimmed by 0 bases and 8 bases, with 13 bases remaining between them. This CDR3 has 14 residues. As DNA, the CDR3 is TGTGCCAGCAGTTACTCCGGGGACTCACGGGGCTACACCTTC. Protein: CASSYSGDSRGYTF.

Only a few counts were recorded for this clone. The J gene is TRBJ2-5, the V gene TRBV7-9, with D possibly being TRBD1 (5 bases). V gave up 1 base and J gave up 3 bases, with 9 bases separating them. CDR3 length equals 14 residues. Germline-derived CDR1 and CDR2 are SEHNR and FQNEAQ (reference sequence). This chain's CDR3 is CASSLGQPKETQYF. CDR3 sequence (DNA): TGTGCCAGCAGCTTAGGACAGCCGAAAGAGACCCAGTACTTC.

This rearrangement joins TRBV6-5 to TRBJ1-2; perhaps TRBD1 as D (5 bases). Trimming cost V 0 bases and J 8 bases, with 19 bases left between them. Per germline, CDR1 MNHEY and CDR2 SVGAGI. The CDR3 is 16 residues long. The CDR3 DNA reads TGTGCCAGCAGTTACTCGCGGGGCCCACCGTATGGAGGCTACACCTTC. Protein sequence: CASSYSRGPPYGGYTF.

The CDR3 spells CASSPRTVPPPINEKLFF. DNA for the CDR3: TGTGCCAGCAGCCCGAGGACAGTACCCCCTCCAATTAATGAAAAACTGTTTTTT. The rearrangement uses TRBV13 and TRBJ1-4, with D possibly TRBD1 on 6 matching bases. V lost 5 bases, J lost 4 bases, and 23 bases lay in between. Per germline, CDR1 PRHDT and CDR2 FYEKMQ (reference sequence). This CDR3 region has 18 residues. The full variable domain, rest sourced from reference TRBV13 and TRBJ1-4, is AAGVIQSPRHLIKEKRETATLKCYPIPRHDTVYWYQQGPGQDPQFLISFYEKMQSDKGSIPDRFSAQQFSDYHSELNMSSLELGDSALYFCASSPRTVPPPINEKLFFGSGTQLSVL.

This clone was counted only a few times. This chain joins TRBV28 and TRBJ2-7, with TRBD2 matching 7 bases. Trimming removed 3 bases from V and 5 bases from J; junction bases left unmatched: 13. The germline V gene encodes CDR1 MDHEN and CDR2 SYDVKM. The CDR3 is 16 residues long. CDR3 coding DNA: TGTGCCAGCAGTTTTGACCGGGACTATAGCCCTCACGAGCAGTACTTC. This sequence encodes CASSFDRDYSPHEQYF.

The chain recombines TRBV2 with TRBJ1-5; D is ambiguous. CDR1 and CDR2 from the germline V gene are SNHLY and FYNNEI. CDR3 length: 15 residues. Deletions cut 7 bases from V and 3 bases from J, with 16 bases between. The CDR3 sequence is CASTPEDTDNQPQHF. In DNA form, the CDR3 reads TGTGCCAGCACCCCCGAAGACACGGACAATCAGCCCCAGCATTTT. Drawing the rest from reference TRBV2 and TRBJ1-5, the complete variable domain is EPEVTQTPSHQVTQMGQEVILRCVPISNHLYFYWYRQILGQKVEFLVSFYNNEISEKSEIFDDQFSVERPDGSNFTLKIRSTKLEDSAMYFCASTPEDTDNQPQHFGDGTRLSIL.

The chain joins TRBV2 to TRBJ1-2, with a tentative D call TRBD1 (6 bases). V was cut by 7 bases and J by 4 bases, with 16 bases left in between. Germline CDR1 reads SNHLY; CDR2 reads FYNNEI. The CDR3 sequence is 14 residues long. Here the CDR3 DNA reads TGTGCCAGCAAGGGGGGGTTCGCCCCCTATGGCTACACCTTC. Protein product: CASKGGFAPYGYTF.

This chain connects TRBV6-1 to TRBJ1-2, with D possibly matching TRBD1 (6 bases). CDR1 is MNHNS, CDR2 SASEGT, per germline. The CDR3 covers 14 residues. The V and J ends lost 1 base and 2 bases respectively, with 8 bases between them. CDR3 in DNA: TGTGCCAGCAGTGAAGAACAGGGCAACTATGGCTACACCTTC. Its translation: CASSEEQGNYGYTF.

The chain is built from TRBV6-5 and TRBJ2-7; the D gene is possibly TRBD2 (5 bases). The germline V and J ends were trimmed by 6 bases and 4 bases, with 19 bases remaining between them. The germline V gene has CDR1 MNHEY and CDR2 SVGAGI. The CDR3 has 15 amino acids. The chain's CDR3 is CASRPRSAGEYEQYF. CDR3 DNA sequence: TGTGCCAGCAGACCCAGGAGCGCGGGCGAGTACGAGCAGTACTTC.

This chain connects TRBV7-2 to TRBJ2-3, with 8 nucleotides matching TRBD2. Germline values: CDR1 SGHTA, CDR2 FQGNSA. V lost 5 bases, J lost 1 base, and 17 bases stayed unmatched. CDR3 length equals 19 residues. Here the CDR3 reads CASSTAQGRWRGGTDTQYF. CDR3 bases: TGTGCCAGCAGCACAGCACAGGGTCGCTGGCGGGGGGGCACAGATACGCAGTATTTT. Complete variable domain (other parts from reference TRBV7-2 and TRBJ2-3): GAGVSQSPSNKVTEKGKDVELRCDPISGHTALYWYRQSLGQGLEFLIYFQGNSAPDKSGLPSDRFSAERTGGSVSTLTIQRTQQEDSAVYLCASSTAQGRWRGGTDTQYFGPGTRLTVL.

This chain uses TRBV5-1 with TRBJ2-5; perhaps TRBD1 as D (5 bases). The germline gives CDR1 SGHRS, CDR2 YFSETQ. The CDR3 has 15 residues. Trimming removed 4 bases at V and 0 bases at J, with 13 bases between. CDR3 sequence reads: CASSPHTGNQETQYF. The CDR3 DNA sequence: TGCGCCAGCAGCCCCCACACAGGAAACCAAGAGACCCAGTACTTC.

The rearrangement links TRBV5-6 to TRBJ1-5, with D unresolved. Germline values: CDR1 SGHDT, CDR2 YYEEEE. This CDR3 has 14 residues. With 2 bases removed from V and 6 bases from J, the gap between germline ends came to 12 bases. Written as DNA, the CDR3 is TGTGCCAGCAGCTTAAGCTGGGAGGGTCAGCCCCAGCATTTT. Protein sequence: CASSLSWEGQPQHF.

The V gene is TRBV4-3, the J gene TRBJ1-4; TRBD1 is a possible D gene (5 bases). CDR1 and CDR2 from the germline V gene are LGHNA and YSLEER. The CDR3 extends over 14 amino acids. Between the trimmed V and J ends, which lost 5 bases and 4 bases, there was a span of 11 bases. The CDR3, as DNA: TGCGCCAGCAGCGCAGACAGACGTAATGAAAAACTGTTTTTT. Encoded protein: CASSADRRNEKLFF.

The chain is built from TRBV10-3 and TRBJ2-7; 9 nucleotides align to TRBD1. Germline V gives CDR1 ENHRY, CDR2 SYGVKD. The CDR3 has 11 residues. The CDR3 sequence: CSGDRDHEQYF. Written as DNA, the CDR3 is TGTTCCGGGGACAGGGACCACGAGCAGTACTTC.

This clone has a single count. The rearrangement joins TRBV10-3 to TRBJ1-1; D is perhaps TRBD1 (5 bases). The CDR3 spans 16 residues. Germline V gene sequence: CDR1 ENHRY, CDR2 SYGVKD. V was shortened by 6 bases and J by 0 bases, with 17 bases between the two germline ends. The CDR3 spells CAIRPTHGGVNTEAFF. As DNA, the CDR3 is TGTGCCATCAGGCCTACCCATGGGGGGGTGAACACTGAAGCTTTCTTT.

This clone was observed a single time. The CDR3 nucleotides read TGTGCCAGCATGATACAGGGCTCTGGCTACACCTTC. It translates to CASMIQGSGYTF. This sequence joins TRBV11-2 and TRBJ1-2, with D possibly TRBD1 on 6 matching bases. This CDR3 region has 12 residues. CDR1 and CDR2 (germline): SGHAT, FQNNGV. Trimming pared 7 bases from V and 7 bases from J, leaving 13 bases between.

V is TRBV4-3 and J is TRBJ1-1, with D hard to call. This CDR3 spans 13 amino acids. CDR1 and CDR2 from the germline V gene are LGHNA and YSLEER. With 0 bases removed from V and 11 bases from J, the gap between germline ends came to 13 bases. As DNA, the CDR3 is TGCGCCAGCAGCCAAGATAGCGGGTCGGGTGCTTTCTTT. Translated, it gives CASSQDSGSGAFF.

This chain connects TRBV6-6 to TRBJ2-7; 9 bases are shared with TRBD1. The CDR3 runs 15 residues. Germline CDR1 is MNHNY and CDR2 is SVGAGI (reference sequence). V trimming: 5 bases; J trimming: 1 base; junction bases outside the gene matches: 6. DNA for the CDR3: TGTGCCAGCAGTCTCCGGGACAGGGAATCCTACGAGCAGTACTTC. It encodes CASSLRDRESYEQYF.

This chain links TRBV5-1 with TRBJ1-2; D is uncertain. Trimming took 4 bases from V and 1 from J, leaving 26 bases between them. The CDR3 runs to 19 residues. CDR1 and CDR2 from the germline V gene are SGHRS and YFSETQ. CDR3 nucleotides: TGCGCCAGCAGCCCACATGGAGAGACGGCTAGAGCATATAACTATGGCTACACCTTC. As protein: CASSPHGETARAYNYGYTF.

J is TRBJ1-2 and V is TRBV6-1; TRBD1 might be the D (6 bases). This CDR3 has 13 residues. Germline CDR1 is MNHNS and CDR2 is SASEGT. V was pared by 7 bases and J by 6 bases, with 15 bases between. Written as DNA, the CDR3 is TGTGCCAGCAAGGGACCCAGGGGCGATGGCTACACCTTC. It translates to CASKGPRGDGYTF.

This clone was detected only a few times. This sequence joins TRBV7-9 and TRBJ1-1, with D hard to call. Trimming left V 3 bases short and J 0 bases short, with 14 bases between. The CDR3 consists of 16 residues. Germline lookup yields CDR1 SEHNR and CDR2 FQNEAQ (reference sequence). The CDR3 DNA reads TGTGCCAGCAGCTTCCTACAGACGGCGATGAACACTGAAGCTTTCTTT. It specifies CASSFLQTAMNTEAFF.

This chain links TRBV5-1 with TRBJ2-1, with 11 bases matching TRBD2. Trimming cost V 4 bases and J 5 bases; bases outside gene matches: 8. CDR1 is SGHRS and CDR2 is YFSETQ in the germline V gene. This CDR3 is built from 16 residues. CDR3 DNA: TGCGCCAGCAGCCGAAAGACTAGCGGGGCCAACAATGAGCAGTTCTTC. It yields the protein CASSRKTSGANNEQFF. The whole variable domain, filled in from reference TRBV5-1 and TRBJ2-1, reads KAGVTQTPRYLIKTRGQQVTLSCSPISGHRSVSWYQQTPGQGLQFLFEYFSETQRNKGNFPGRFSGRQFSNSRSEMNVSTLELGDSALYLCASSRKTSGANNEQFFGPGTRLTVL.

The sample holds one count of this clone. The gene calls are TRBV4-1 and TRBJ2-5, with D perhaps matching TRBD2 (6 bases). Germline CDR1 MGHRA, CDR2 YSYEKL. The V gene lost 4 bases and the J gene lost 5 bases, with 23 bases spanning the gap. The CDR3 has 17 residues. The CDR3 DNA sequence: TGCGCCAGCAGCCTTCGACCGGGACGGGGGTTTTTGGAGACCCAGTACTTC. Protein sequence: CASSLRPGRGFLETQYF.

The chain couples TRBV14 to TRBJ2-1, with 13 bases fitting TRBD2. The trim removed 2 bases at V and 5 bases at J, leaving 6 bases unmatched. The CDR3 is 17 residues long. The germline gives CDR1 SGHDN, CDR2 FVKESK. The CDR3 nucleotides are TGTGCCAGCAGCCAAACACTAGCGGGGGGGCCGGACAATGAGCAGTTCTTC. Its translation is CASSQTLAGGPDNEQFF.

This chain links TRBV7-8 with TRBJ1-5, with D unresolved. V was cut by 1 base and J by 3 bases, with 16 bases left in between. The CDR3 totals 17 residues. CDR1 is SGHVS, CDR2 FQNEAQ, per germline. The CDR3: CASSLVRLGSPNQPQHF. For the CDR3, the DNA is TGTGCCAGCAGCTTAGTCAGGTTGGGCAGTCCCAATCAGCCCCAGCATTTT.